This T cell receptor (beta chain) was sequenced for a study of technical replicates of blood from four donors. This table comes from immunoSEQ multiplex PCR, and its TCRdb copy is limited to in-frame clones, with some not included. Of around 72,000 clones in the sample, around 92% were seen once. This CDR3 region has 13 residues. V shed 8 bases and J 3 bases; nucleotides not matched to a gene: 7. Germline lookup yields CDR1 LNHDA and CDR2 SQIVND (reference sequence). This sequence joins TRBV19 and TRBJ2-7; 7 nucleotides line up with TRBD2. This clonotype was obtained from a human donor in good health. Some clones in this sample may be carry-over from other donors' samples. Sequencing used T cells isolated from PBMCs. The CDR3 protein is CASRSSGIYEQYF. In DNA, the CDR3 is TGTGCCAGTCGGTCTAGCGGAATCTACGAGCAGTACTTC.